The clone carrying this T cell receptor (beta chain) was counted a few times. Antigen: not known. The authors reverse transcribed all of the isolated RNA, so sequencing captured expressed TCRB transcripts. Using immunoSEQ multiplex PCR, the repertoire was profiled, and TCRdb retains in-frame clones only, with some absent. The sample shows about 340,000 clones, roughly a tenth of them seen only once. The sample comes from a study of beta chain features in type 1 diabetes. Regarding the study as a whole: Shortening that was moderate but significant affected the TCRB CDR3s of Type 1 diabetes patients in all four CD4+ subsets.

The CDR3 has 14 residues. CDR1 is SGHDT, CDR2 YYEEEE, per germline. The V end lost 1 base, the J end lost 4 bases, and 9 bases lay between the germline ends. The sequenced material came from central memory CD4+ T cells from blood. This sequence was found in a man younger than 40 with type 1 diabetes. This chain links TRBV5-6 with TRBJ1-3, with D tentatively TRBD1 (5 bases). In DNA, the CDR3 is TGTGCCAGCAGCTTGTCAGGGTACGGAAACACCATATATTTT. This gives the protein CASSLSGYGNTIYF.